This T cell receptor beta chain was profiled in a study of blood T cell repertoires in COVID-19. Study summary: Acute-phase and convalescent COVID-19 samples originated in the United States, Italy and Spain. PBMCs, B-cell-depleted T cells, or T cells were the source of the cDNA or gDNA that made up the material.

This clone has a handful of counts. The CDR3 is 15 residues long. Germline CDR1 reads MNHNY; CDR2 reads SVGAGI (reference sequence). V dropped 5 bases and J dropped 2; count of bases not matched to a gene: 9. In the authors' workflow: Reference gene primer amplification gave estimated nucleated cell counts. Method: immunoSEQ multiplex PCR; TCRdb's copy keeps in-frame clones and lacks some. V, J and clone size reflect that table, while D and trimming were determined from the DNA. The sample carries tens of thousands of clones, approximately 90% recorded once. The V call is TRBV6-6, the J call TRBJ2-7, with 7 bases aligning to TRBD1. This receptor was taken from an elderly woman with active COVID-19. Sequencing was carried out using peripheral blood. This CDR3 is CASSLGQPLAYEQYF. CDR3 coding DNA: TGTGCCAGCAGTCTGGGACAGCCCCTTGCCTACGAGCAGTACTTC.